The clone carrying this TCR beta chain has just one count. This entry belongs to a study of blood T cell repertoires in COVID-19. V trimming: 4 bases; J trimming: 8 bases; junction bases outside the gene matches: 11. The germline V gene has CDR1 KGHSH and CDR2 LQKENI. This CDR3 spans 14 amino acids. TCRdb keeps only in-frame clones here, not all; method: immunoSEQ multiplex PCR. The repertoire holds 200,000 to 250,000 clones, with roughly nine tenths as singletons. This TCR was recovered from a man aged 60 to 69 with acute or convalescent COVID-19. The chain links TRBV18 to TRBJ2-7; 7 nucleotides align to TRBD1. The specimen sequenced was peripheral blood. The CDR3 sequence is CASSQNRGYEKQYF. Here the CDR3 DNA reads TGTGCCAGCTCACAAAACAGGGGATACGAAAAGCAGTACTTC.